This is a list of T cell receptor beta chains from one sample in a study of CD8+ T cells in alopecia areata. Data came from immunoSEQ multiplex PCR; TCRdb stores just in-frame clones and leaves some out. The sample records over 150,000 clones, roughly 50% being singletons. Here the sequenced sample was CD8+ T cells sorted from blood, taken at week 24, from a patient treated with tofacitinib. Source of these receptors: a human donor with alopecia areata. Both conserved end residues are part of each CDR3. D genes are given only for firm matches. Clone size, where shown, is once, few, many, or a class for clones that have expanded.

TGCGCCAGCAGCCAAGCGACGGCTAGCGGGAAGAGCTCCTACAATGAGCAGTTCTTC	CASSQATASGKSSYNEQFF	TRBV4-1	TRBD2	NA	TRBJ2-1
TGTGCCAGCAGTTTATCTGGGAATCAGCCCCAGCATTTT	CASSLSGNQPQHF	TRBV27	NA	NA	TRBJ1-5
TGTGCCAGCAGTGGAGCCGGGGCACAAGAGACCCAGTACTTC	CASSGAGAQETQYF	TRBV6-6	NA	NA	TRBJ2-5
TGTGCCAGCAGCTTAGCCTGGACAGGGGGTGGCTACACCTTC	CASSLAWTGGGYTF	TRBV7-9	TRBD1	NA	TRBJ1-2
TGCGCCAGACGCTGGGGGGATACGCAGTATTTT	CARRWGDTQYF	TRBV23-1	NA	few	TRBJ2-3
TGTGCCAGCAGCTTCGGGGCCTCCTACGAGCAGTACTTC	CASSFGASYEQYF	TRBV5-6	NA	once	TRBJ2-7
TGTGCCAGCACTGGACTCTCTGGAAACACCATATATTTT	CASTGLSGNTIYF	TRBV9	NA	NA	TRBJ1-3
TGTGCCAGCAGTCGGAGGGAGTACACCGGGGAGCTGTTTTTT	CASSRREYTGELFF	TRBV6-1	NA	NA	TRBJ2-2
TGTGCCAGCAGCTTAGGAGGTGTATGGTCCTACGAGCAGTACTTC	CASSLGGVWSYEQYF	TRBV11-2	NA	few	TRBJ2-7
TGTGCCAGCAGTGAGGCCTGGGGGAAGGGTGGTGAAGCTTTCTTT	CASSEAWGKGGEAFF	TRBV2	NA	NA	TRBJ1-1
TGTGCCAGCAGTTACTCGGTGGAGGGGGCCGCTGAAGCTTTCTTT	CASSYSVEGAAEAFF	TRBV6-5	TRBD1	NA	TRBJ1-1
TGTGCCAGCAGTCGCGGGGGGCCGGAAGAGACCCAGTACTTC	CASSRGGPEETQYF	TRBV25-1	TRBD2	few	TRBJ2-5
TGCGCCAGCAGCCAAGTGACAGGGGAAAAACTGTTTTTT	CASSQVTGEKLFF	TRBV4-1	TRBD1	NA	TRBJ1-4
TGCAGCGCAATGGGGGGGGACCCAGAGACCCAGTACTTC	CSAMGGDPETQYF	TRBV29-1	TRBD2	few	TRBJ2-5
TGTGCCAGCAGAGCCCCGGACAGAGTTGACGAGCAGTACTTC	CASRAPDRVDEQYF	TRBV2	NA	NA	TRBJ2-7
TGCGCCAGCAGCTTGGATGGACAGGGAATCTTCTATGGCTACACCTTC	CASSLDGQGIFYGYTF	TRBV5-1	TRBD1	NA	TRBJ1-2
TGTGCCAGCAGGACAAAACGTGGCGTCTACTTC	CASRTKRGVYF	TRBV9	NA	NA	TRBJ1-2